This T cell receptor beta chain was observed in a study of blood T cell repertoires in COVID-19. Whole-study context: Italy, Spain and the United States were the sources of the convalescent and acute COVID-19 samples. From T cells, B-cell-depleted T cells, or PBMCs came the material, which was cDNA or gDNA.

CDR3 length: 15 amino acids. Trimming removed 5 bases from V and 7 bases from J; junction bases left unmatched: 9. Looked up from germline, CDR1 is MGHRA and CDR2 is YSYEKL. In the original processing: Amplification of reference gene primers was used by the study to estimate nucleated cell counts. Produced via immunoSEQ multiplex PCR; TCRdb's table is partial and in-frame only. The V and J calls and clone size were taken over from that table, and D and trimming were inferred from the DNA. The sample lists about 270,000 clones; more than 75% were seen once. The chain recombines TRBV4-1 with TRBJ1-4, with 8 bases that match TRBD1. Specimen: peripheral blood. This clonotype was sampled from a man between 35 and 55 years old with active or convalescent COVID-19. CDR3 amino acids: CASSSSTGGIEKLFF. The CDR3 DNA reads TGCGCCAGCAGCAGCTCAACAGGGGGGATTGAAAAACTGTTTTTT.